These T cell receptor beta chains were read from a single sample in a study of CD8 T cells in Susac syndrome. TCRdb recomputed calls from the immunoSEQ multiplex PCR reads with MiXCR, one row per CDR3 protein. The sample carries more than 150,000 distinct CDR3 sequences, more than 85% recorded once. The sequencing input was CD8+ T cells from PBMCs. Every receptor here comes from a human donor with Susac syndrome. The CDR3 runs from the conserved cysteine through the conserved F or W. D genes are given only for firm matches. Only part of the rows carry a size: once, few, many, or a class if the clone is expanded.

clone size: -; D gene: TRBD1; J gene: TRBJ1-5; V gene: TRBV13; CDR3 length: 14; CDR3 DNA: TGTGCCAGCAGCGAAGGGACAGTCAGTCAGCCCCAGCATTTT; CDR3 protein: CASSEGTVSQPQHF
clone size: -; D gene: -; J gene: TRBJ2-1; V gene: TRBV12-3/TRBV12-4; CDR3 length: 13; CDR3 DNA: TGTGCCAGCAGTTTATTGATAAACAATGAGCAGTTCTTC; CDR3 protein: CASSLLINNEQFF
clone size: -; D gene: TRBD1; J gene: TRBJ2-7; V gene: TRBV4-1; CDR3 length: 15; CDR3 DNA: TGCGCCAGCAGCCAAGGACAGGGGCTTTCCTACGAGCAGTACTTC; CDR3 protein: CASSQGQGLSYEQYF
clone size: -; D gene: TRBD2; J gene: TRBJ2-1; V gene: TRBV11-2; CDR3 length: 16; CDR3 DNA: TGTGCCAGCAGCTTAGCGACTAGCGGGAGCTACAATGAGCAGTTCTTC; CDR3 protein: CASSLATSGSYNEQFF
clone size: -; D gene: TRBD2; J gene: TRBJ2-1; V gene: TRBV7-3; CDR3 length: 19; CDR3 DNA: TGTGCCAGCAGCTTAATCTTACTAGCGGGGGGTAGCTCCTACAATGAGCAGTTCTTC; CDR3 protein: CASSLILLAGGSSYNEQFF
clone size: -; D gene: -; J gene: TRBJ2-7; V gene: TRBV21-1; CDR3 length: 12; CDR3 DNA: TGTGCCAGCAGCATCGCAACCTACGAGCAGTACTTC; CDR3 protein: CASSIATYEQYF
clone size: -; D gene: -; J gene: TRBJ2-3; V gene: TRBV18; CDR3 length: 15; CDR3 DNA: TGTGCCAGCTCACCCGACAGCCGAGGCACAGATACGCAGTATTTT; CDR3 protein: CASSPDSRGTDTQYF
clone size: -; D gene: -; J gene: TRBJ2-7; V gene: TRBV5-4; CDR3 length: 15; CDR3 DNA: TGTGCCAGCAGCTTGGCTAGCGCCCCGACCTACGAGCAGTACTTC; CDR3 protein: CASSLASAPTYEQYF
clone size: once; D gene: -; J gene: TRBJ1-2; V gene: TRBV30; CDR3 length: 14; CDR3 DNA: TGTGCCTGGAGTCCCCAAGGGCAGGGCTCTGGCTACACCTTC; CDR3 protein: CAWSPQGQGSGYTF
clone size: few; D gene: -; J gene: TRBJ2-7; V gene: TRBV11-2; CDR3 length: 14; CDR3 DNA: TGTGCCAGCAGAAGACCCGGGGGACCCTACGAGCAGTACTTC; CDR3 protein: CASRRPGGPYEQYF
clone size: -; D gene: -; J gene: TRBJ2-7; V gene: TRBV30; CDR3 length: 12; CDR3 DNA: TGTGCCTGGAGTGTAACAACCTACGAGCAGTACTTC; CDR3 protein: CAWSVTTYEQYF
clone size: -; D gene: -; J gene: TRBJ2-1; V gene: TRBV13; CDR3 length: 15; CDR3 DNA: TGTGCCAGCAGCTTATTGCGGGGCTCCTACAATGAGCAGTTCTTC; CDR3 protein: CASSLLRGSYNEQFF
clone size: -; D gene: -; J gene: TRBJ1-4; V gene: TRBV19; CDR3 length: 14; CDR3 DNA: TGTGCCAAGGAACAGGGAAAGGCTAATGAAAAACTGTTTTTT; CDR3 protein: CAKEQGKANEKLFF
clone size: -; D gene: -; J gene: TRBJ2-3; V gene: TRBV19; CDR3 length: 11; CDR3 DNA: TGTGCCAGTAGTTCCCTGGATACGCAGTATTTT; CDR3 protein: CASSSLDTQYF
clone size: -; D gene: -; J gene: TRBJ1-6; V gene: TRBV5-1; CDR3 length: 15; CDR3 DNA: TGCGCCAGCAGCTTGAACAGGGATGTGAATTCACCCCTCCACTTT; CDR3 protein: CASSLNRDVNSPLHF
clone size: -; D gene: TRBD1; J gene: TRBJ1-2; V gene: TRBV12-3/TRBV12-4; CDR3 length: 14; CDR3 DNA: TGTGCCAGCAGTTCCCGACAGGGGAGTGGAGGCTACACCTTC; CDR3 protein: CASSSRQGSGGYTF
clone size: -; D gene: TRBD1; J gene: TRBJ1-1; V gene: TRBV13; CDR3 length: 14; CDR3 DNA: TGTGCCAGCAGCTCGCGTAACAGGGGGCATGGAGCTTTCTTT; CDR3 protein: CASSSRNRGHGAFF
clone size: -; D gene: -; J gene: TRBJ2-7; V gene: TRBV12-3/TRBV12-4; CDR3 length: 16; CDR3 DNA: TGTGCCAGCAGTCCCCGTGTGGGCAGACCGGACTACGAGCAGTACTTC; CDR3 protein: CASSPRVGRPDYEQYF
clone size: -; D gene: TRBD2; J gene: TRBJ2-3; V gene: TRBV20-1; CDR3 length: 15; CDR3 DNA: TGCAGTGCCGATAGATCGGGGGGGGGCACAGATACGCAGTATTTT; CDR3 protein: CSADRSGGGTDTQYF
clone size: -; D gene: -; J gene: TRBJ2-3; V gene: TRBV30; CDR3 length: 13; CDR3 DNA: TGTGCCTGGAGTTCGGGAGGCACAGATACGCAGTATTTT; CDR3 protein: CAWSSGGTDTQYF
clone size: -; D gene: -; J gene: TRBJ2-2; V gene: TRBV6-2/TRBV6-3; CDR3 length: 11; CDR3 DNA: TGTGCCAGCAGTACAACCGGGGAGCTGTTTTTT; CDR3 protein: CASSTTGELFF
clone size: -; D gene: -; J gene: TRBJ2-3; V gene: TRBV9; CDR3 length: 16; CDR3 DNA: TGTGCCAGCAGCGTGGGACGCCAACGATACACAGATACGCAGTATTTT; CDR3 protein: CASSVGRQRYTDTQYF